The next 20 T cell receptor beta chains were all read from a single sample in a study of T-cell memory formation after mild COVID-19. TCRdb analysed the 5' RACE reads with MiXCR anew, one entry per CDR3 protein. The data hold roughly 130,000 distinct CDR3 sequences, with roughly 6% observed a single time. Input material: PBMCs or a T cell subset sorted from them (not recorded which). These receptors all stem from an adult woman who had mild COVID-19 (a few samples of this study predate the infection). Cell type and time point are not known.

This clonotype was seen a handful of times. DNA of the CDR3: TGTGCCAGCAGTTTAGGCCTGGGACACCAAAACTACAATGAGCAGTTCTTC. Translating gives CASSLGLGHQNYNEQFF. The chain carries TRBV12-3 or TRBV12-4 and TRBJ2-1, with D possibly being TRBD1 (6 bases). This CDR3 comprises 17 residues. V was trimmed by 1 base and J by 3 bases, leaving 16 bases between them.

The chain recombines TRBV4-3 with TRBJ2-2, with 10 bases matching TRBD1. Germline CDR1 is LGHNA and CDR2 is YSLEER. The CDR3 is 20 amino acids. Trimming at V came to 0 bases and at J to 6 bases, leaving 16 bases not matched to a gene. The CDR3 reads CASSQDGGQGIWGHSGELFF. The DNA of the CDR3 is TGCGCCAGCAGCCAAGATGGGGGACAGGGGATTTGGGGTCACTCCGGGGAGCTGTTTTTT.

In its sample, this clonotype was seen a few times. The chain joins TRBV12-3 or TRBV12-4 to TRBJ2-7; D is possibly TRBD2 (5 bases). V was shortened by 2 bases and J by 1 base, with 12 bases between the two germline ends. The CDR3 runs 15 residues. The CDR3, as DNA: TGTGCCAGCAGTTTATATGGGAGAAGTTCCTACGAGCAGTACTTC. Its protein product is CASSLYGRSSYEQYF.

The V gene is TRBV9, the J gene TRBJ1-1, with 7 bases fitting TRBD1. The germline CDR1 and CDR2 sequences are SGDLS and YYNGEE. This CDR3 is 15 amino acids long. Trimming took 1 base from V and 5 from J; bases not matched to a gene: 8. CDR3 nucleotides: TGTGCCAGCAGCGTACTTCATACAGGGGAGACTGAAGCTTTCTTT. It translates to CASSVLHTGETEAFF. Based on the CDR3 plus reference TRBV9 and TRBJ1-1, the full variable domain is DSGVTQTPKHLITATGQRVTLRCSPRSGDLSVYWYQQSLDQGLQFLIQYYNGEERAKGNILERFSAQQFPDLHSELNLSSLELGDSALYFCASSVLHTGETEAFFGQGTRLTVV.

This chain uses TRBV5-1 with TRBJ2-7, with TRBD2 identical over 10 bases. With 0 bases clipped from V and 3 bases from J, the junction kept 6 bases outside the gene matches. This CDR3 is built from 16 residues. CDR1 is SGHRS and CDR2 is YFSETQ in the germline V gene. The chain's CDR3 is CASSLEASGSLYEQYF. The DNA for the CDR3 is TGCGCCAGCAGCTTGGAGGCTAGCGGGAGTCTCTACGAGCAGTACTTC.

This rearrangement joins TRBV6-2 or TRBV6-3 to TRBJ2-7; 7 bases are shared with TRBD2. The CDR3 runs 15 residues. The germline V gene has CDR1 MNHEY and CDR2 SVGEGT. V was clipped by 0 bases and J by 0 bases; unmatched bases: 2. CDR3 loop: CASSYSERDSYEQYF. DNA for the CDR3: TGTGCCAGCAGTTACTCGGAGCGGGACTCCTACGAGCAGTACTTC.

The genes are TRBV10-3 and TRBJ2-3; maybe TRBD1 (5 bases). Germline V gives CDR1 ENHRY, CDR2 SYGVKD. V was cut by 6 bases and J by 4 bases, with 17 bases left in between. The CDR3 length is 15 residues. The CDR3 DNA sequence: TGTGCCATCAGGGATGCTTCAGGGTTGCCAGATACGCAGTATTTT. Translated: CAIRDASGLPDTQYF.

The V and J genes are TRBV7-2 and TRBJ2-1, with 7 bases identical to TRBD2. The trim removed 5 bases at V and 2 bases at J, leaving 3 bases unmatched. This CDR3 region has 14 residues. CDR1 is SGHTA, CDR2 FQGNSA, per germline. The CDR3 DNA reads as TGTGCCAGCAGCAGGGAGGGTACCTACAATGAGCAGTTCTTC. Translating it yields CASSREGTYNEQFF.

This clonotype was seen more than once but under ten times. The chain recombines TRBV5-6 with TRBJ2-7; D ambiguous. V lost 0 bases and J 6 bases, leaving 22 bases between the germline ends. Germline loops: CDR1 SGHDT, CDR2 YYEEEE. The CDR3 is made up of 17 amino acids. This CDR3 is CASSLGWSWELMSEQYF. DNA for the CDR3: TGTGCCAGCAGCTTGGGCTGGTCCTGGGAACTTATGAGCGAGCAGTACTTC.

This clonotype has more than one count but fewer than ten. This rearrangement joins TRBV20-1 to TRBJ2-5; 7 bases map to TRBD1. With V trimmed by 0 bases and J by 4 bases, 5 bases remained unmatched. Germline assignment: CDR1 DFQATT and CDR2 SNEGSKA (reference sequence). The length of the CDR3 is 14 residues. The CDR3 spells CSARDRGGVETQYF. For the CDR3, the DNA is TGCAGTGCTAGAGATCGAGGGGGCGTAGAGACCCAGTACTTC.

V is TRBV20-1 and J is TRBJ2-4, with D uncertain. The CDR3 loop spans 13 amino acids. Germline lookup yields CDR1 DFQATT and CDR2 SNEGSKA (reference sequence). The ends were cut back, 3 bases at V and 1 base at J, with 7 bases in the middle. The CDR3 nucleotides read TGCAGTGCTAGGAGGATCGCCAAAAACATTCAGTACTTC. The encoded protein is CSARRIAKNIQYF.

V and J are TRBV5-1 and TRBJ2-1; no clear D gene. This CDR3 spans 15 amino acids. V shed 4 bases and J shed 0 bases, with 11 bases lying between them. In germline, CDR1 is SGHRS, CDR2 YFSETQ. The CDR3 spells CASSPDLSSYNEQFF. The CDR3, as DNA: TGCGCCAGCAGCCCCGACCTAAGCTCCTACAATGAGCAGTTCTTC.

The CDR3 reads CASSQVLAGGTRTYEQYF. The CDR3 DNA reads as TGTGCCAGCAGCCAAGTACTAGCGGGAGGTACCCGGACCTACGAGCAGTACTTC. The chain couples TRBV14 to TRBJ2-7; 12 bases match TRBD2. The V gene's germline CDR1 is SGHDN and CDR2 FVKESK. The length of the CDR3 is 18 residues. J was trimmed by 2 bases and V by 1 base; bases with no gene match: 9.

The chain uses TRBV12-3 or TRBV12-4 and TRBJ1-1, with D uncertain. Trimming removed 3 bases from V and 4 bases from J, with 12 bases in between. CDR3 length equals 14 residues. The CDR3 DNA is TGTGCCAGCAGTTTCCAGGCAGTCATCACTGAAGCTTTCTTT. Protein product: CASSFQAVITEAFF.

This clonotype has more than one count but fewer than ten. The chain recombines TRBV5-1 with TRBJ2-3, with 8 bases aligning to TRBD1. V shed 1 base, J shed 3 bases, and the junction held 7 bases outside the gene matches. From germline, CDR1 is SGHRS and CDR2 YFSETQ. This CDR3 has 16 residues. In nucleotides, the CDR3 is TGCGCCAGCAGCTTGCAGGGGGCGATTTTGACAGATACGCAGTATTTT. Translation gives CASSLQGAILTDTQYF.

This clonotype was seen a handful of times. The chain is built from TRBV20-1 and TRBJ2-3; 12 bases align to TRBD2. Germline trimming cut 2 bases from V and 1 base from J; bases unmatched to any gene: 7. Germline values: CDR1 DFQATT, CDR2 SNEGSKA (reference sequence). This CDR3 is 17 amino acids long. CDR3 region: CSARLAGGLGGTDTQYF. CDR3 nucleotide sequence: TGCAGTGCTAGACTAGCGGGAGGGCTGGGGGGCACAGATACGCAGTATTTT.

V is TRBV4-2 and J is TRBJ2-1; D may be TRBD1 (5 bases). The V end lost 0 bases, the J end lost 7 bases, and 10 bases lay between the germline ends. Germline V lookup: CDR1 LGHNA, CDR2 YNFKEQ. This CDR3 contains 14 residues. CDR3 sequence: CASSQDWGSNEQFF. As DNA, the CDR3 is TGTGCCAGCAGCCAAGACTGGGGCTCTAATGAGCAGTTCTTC.

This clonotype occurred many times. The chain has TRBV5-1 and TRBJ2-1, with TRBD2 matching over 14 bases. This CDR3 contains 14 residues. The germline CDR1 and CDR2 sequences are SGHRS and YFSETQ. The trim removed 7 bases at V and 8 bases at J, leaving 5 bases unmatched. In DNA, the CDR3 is TGCGCCAGCGGGACTAGCGGGGGCGTCCATGAGCAGTTCTTC. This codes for CASGTSGGVHEQFF.

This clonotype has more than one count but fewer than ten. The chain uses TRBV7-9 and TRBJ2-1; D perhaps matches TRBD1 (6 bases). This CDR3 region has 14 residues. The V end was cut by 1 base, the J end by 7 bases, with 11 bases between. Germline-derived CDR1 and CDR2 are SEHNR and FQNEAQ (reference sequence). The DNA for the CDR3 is TGTGCCAGCAGCTTAGTGGGGGCGAGAAATGAGCAGTTCTTC. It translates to CASSLVGARNEQFF.

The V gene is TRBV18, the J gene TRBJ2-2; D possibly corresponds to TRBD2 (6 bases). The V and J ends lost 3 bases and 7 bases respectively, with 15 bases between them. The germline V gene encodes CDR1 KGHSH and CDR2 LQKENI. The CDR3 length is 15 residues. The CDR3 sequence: CASSPRGGEIGELFF. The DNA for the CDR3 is TGTGCCAGCTCACCTCGTGGAGGGGAGATCGGGGAGCTGTTTTTT.